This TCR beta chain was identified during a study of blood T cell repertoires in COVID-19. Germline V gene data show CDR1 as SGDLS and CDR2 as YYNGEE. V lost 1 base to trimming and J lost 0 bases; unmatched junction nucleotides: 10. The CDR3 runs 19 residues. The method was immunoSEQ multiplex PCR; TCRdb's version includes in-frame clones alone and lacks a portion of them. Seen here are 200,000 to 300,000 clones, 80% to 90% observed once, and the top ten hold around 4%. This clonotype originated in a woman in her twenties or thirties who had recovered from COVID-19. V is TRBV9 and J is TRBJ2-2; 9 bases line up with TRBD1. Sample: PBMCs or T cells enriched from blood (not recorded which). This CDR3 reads CASSVTGTGFFANTGELFF. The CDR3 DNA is TGTGCCAGCAGCGTAACCGGGACAGGGTTTTTTGCGAACACCGGGGAGCTGTTTTTT. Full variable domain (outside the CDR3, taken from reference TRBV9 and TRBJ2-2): DSGVTQTPKHLITATGQRVTLRCSPRSGDLSVYWYQQSLDQGLQFLIQYYNGEERAKGNILERFSAQQFPDLHSELNLSSLELGDSALYFCASSVTGTGFFANTGELFFGEGSRLTVL.